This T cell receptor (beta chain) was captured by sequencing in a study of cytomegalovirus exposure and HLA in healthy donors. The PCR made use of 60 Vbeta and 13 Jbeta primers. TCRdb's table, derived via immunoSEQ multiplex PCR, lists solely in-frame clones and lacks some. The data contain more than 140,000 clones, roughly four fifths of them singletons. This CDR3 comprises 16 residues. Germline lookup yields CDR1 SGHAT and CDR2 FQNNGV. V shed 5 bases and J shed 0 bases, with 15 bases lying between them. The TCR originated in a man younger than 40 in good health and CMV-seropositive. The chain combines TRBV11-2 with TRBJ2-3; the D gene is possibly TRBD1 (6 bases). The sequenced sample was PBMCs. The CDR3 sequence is CASSHLTGTSTDTQYF. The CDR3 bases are TGTGCCAGCAGCCATCTGACAGGAACTAGCACAGATACGCAGTATTTT.